This T cell receptor (beta chain) came from a study of regulatory and conventional T cells in RAG deficiency. The method was immunoSEQ multiplex PCR; TCRdb's version includes in-frame clones alone and lacks a portion of them. The repertoire consists of about 30,000 clones, with 90% to 95% occurring once and the leading ten covering 0.15% to 0.2%. Findings and caveats of the study: Control T-cell subsets had markedly higher Shannon entropy and lower Simpson indices than RAG-deficient patients. Shorter CDR3s in all patient subsets; >90% Treg-Tconv overlap in Omenn. Treg unique TCR beta sequences were approximately 95-fold fewer in Omenn syndrome and CID/AS patients than controls.

Genomic DNA came from blood conventional CD4+ T cells gated CD25-low CD127-high. This CDR3 region has 19 residues. CDR1 WSHSY and CDR2 SAAADI come from the germline V gene. Trimming stripped 0 bases from V and 0 bases from J, with 15 bases between. A remark on this clone: The antigen is not known.

Another study also made use of these data, one on regulatory T cells. From that paper: Primers: 52 TRBV forward and 13 TRBJ reverse.

Sequencing used CD25- CD4+ T cells sorted from blood. This chain links TRBV10-2 with TRBJ2-6; D possibly corresponds to TRBD1 (5 bases). The TCR originated in a human donor in good health. CDR3 DNA sequence: TGCGCCAGCAGTGAGTCAGGCAGGGTGGCCTTCTCTGGGGCCAACGTCCTGACTTTC. It codes for CASSESGRVAFSGANVLTF.